The 17 T cell receptor beta chains presented below share a single source sample, sequenced in a study of graft-versus-host responses after intestinal transplantation. What these receptors recognize is not known. Measured with immunoSEQ multiplex PCR; TCRdb has only the in-frame clones, and not every one. The sample comprises some 93,000 clones, about 91% of which are singletons, and around 0.49% rests with the top ten. Material: unstimulated CD8+ T cells sorted from spleen or lymph node cells, obtained before intestinal transplant. Receptors originate from a human donor who received an intestinal transplant.

The chain couples TRBV9 to TRBJ2-1; 9 bases are a match to TRBD2. V lost 0 bases to trimming and J lost 0 bases; unmatched junction nucleotides: 4. From germline, CDR1 is SGDLS and CDR2 YYNGEE. The length of the CDR3 is 17 residues. The CDR3 DNA follows: TGTGCCAGCAGCGTAGCCAATAGCGGGAGCTCCTACAATGAGCAGTTCTTC. Translation: CASSVANSGSSYNEQFF.

This clone appeared a single time. CDR3 region: CASSQYSGSYEQYF. For the CDR3, the DNA is TGCGCCAGCAGCCAATACTCGGGGTCCTACGAGCAGTACTTC. The rearrangement joins TRBV4-1 to TRBJ2-7; possible D gene TRBD2, 5 bases. V lost 2 bases, J lost 1 base, and 9 bases lay in between. This CDR3 comprises 14 residues. CDR1 MGHRA and CDR2 YSYEKL come from the germline V gene.

The gene calls are TRBV29-1 and TRBJ1-1, with no clear D. Trimming removed 1 base at V and 8 bases at J, with 11 bases between. Germline V lookup: CDR1 SQVTM, CDR2 ANQGSEA. The length of the CDR3 is 12 residues. CDR3 DNA: TGCAGCGTTGAAGGGGCCGGTTTAGAAGCTTTCTTT. This sequence encodes CSVEGAGLEAFF.

The chain is built from TRBV6-1 and TRBJ2-7, with D unclear. The CDR3 has 13 amino acids. V lost 5 bases, J lost 0 bases, and 8 bases lay in between. Germline values: CDR1 MNHNS, CDR2 SASEGT. CDR3 region: CASSQHGSYEQYF. The CDR3 nucleotides read TGTGCCAGCAGTCAACATGGCTCCTACGAGCAGTACTTC.

The CDR3 region has the DNA TGCGCCAGCAGCGTCGGGACAGGAGGAATGTACAATGAGCAGTTCTTC. Translating it yields CASSVGTGGMYNEQFF. The chain combines TRBV5-1 with TRBJ2-1, with 8 positions matching TRBD1. Germline V gene sequence: CDR1 SGHRS, CDR2 YFSETQ. The CDR3 has 16 amino acids. Losses at the gene ends were 4 bases for V and 4 bases for J; bases not matched to a gene: 10.

V usage is TRBV27 and J usage is TRBJ2-7; 7 bases fit TRBD2. V dropped 4 bases and J dropped 3; count of bases not matched to a gene: 6. The CDR3 is 14 amino acids. Germline V lookup: CDR1 MNHEY, CDR2 SMNVEV (reference sequence). CDR3 residues: CASSYGGESYEQYF. The CDR3 DNA reads as TGTGCCAGCAGTTATGGGGGGGAGAGCTACGAGCAGTACTTC.

The J gene is TRBJ2-7, the V gene TRBV18; 7 bases are shared with TRBD1. With V trimmed by 5 bases and J by 3 bases, 4 bases remained unmatched. The CDR3 is 13 residues long. The germline CDR1 and CDR2 sequences are KGHSH and LQKENI. The CDR3 region is CASSSTGCYEQYF. CDR3 bases: TGTGCCAGCTCATCGACAGGGTGCTACGAGCAGTACTTC.

This clone was seen a single time. V is TRBV19 and J is TRBJ2-7; the match to TRBD1 covers 10 bases. Germline lookup yields CDR1 LNHDA and CDR2 SQIVND (reference sequence). The trim removed 5 bases at V and 7 bases at J, leaving 8 bases unmatched. The CDR3 spans 14 residues. The CDR3 DNA reads TGTGCCAGTAGTTTCTCCGGGACAGGGGCTGAGCAGTACTTC. Translated: CASSFSGTGAEQYF.

The rearrangement joins TRBV28 to TRBJ1-1; no definite D call. Deletions cut 3 bases from V and 0 bases from J, with 11 bases between. This CDR3 is built from 15 residues. Germline values: CDR1 MDHEN, CDR2 SYDVKM. CDR3 amino acids: CASSFLAGMNTEAFF. CDR3 bases: TGTGCCAGCAGTTTTCTAGCAGGAATGAACACTGAAGCTTTCTTT. Combining the CDR3 with reference TRBV28 and TRBJ1-1 gives the whole variable domain DVKVTQSSRYLVKRTGEKVFLECVQDMDHENMFWYRQDPGLGLRLIYFSYDVKMKEKGDIPEGYSVSREKKERFSLILESASTNQTSMYLCASSFLAGMNTEAFFGQGTRLTVV.

The chain employs TRBV7-9 and TRBJ2-5, with TRBD1 matching over 7 bases. Losses at the gene ends were 3 bases for V and 2 bases for J; bases not matched to a gene: 3. From germline, CDR1 is SEHNR and CDR2 FQNEAQ (reference sequence). This CDR3 is built from 14 residues. The CDR3 loop is CASSFRDRQETQYF. CDR3 coding DNA: TGTGCCAGCAGCTTCCGGGACAGACAAGAGACCCAGTACTTC. Full variable domain (outside the CDR3, taken from reference TRBV7-9 and TRBJ2-5): DTGVSQNPRHKITKRGQNVTFRCDPISEHNRLYWYRQTLGQGPEFLTYFQNEAQLEKSRLLSDRFSAERPKGSFSTLEIQRTEQGDSAMYLCASSFRDRQETQYFGPGTRLLVL.

The chain carries TRBV15 and TRBJ2-1; weak D call: TRBD2 (6 bases). The CDR3 sequence is 13 residues long. V lost 5 bases, J lost 8 bases, and 13 bases lay in between. Per germline, CDR1 LNHNV and CDR2 YYDKDF (reference sequence). The CDR3 reads CATSWRGQDEQFF. CDR3 nucleotides: TGTGCCACCAGCTGGAGGGGTCAGGATGAGCAGTTCTTC.

The rearrangement joins TRBV9 to TRBJ1-2; D might be TRBD1 (5 bases). The germline gives CDR1 SGDLS, CDR2 YYNGEE. The CDR3 sequence is 11 residues long. V lost 5 bases and J 8 bases, leaving 10 bases between the germline ends. DNA for the CDR3: TGTGCCAGCAGGGCAGGGTACGGCTACACCTTC. Translated, it gives CASRAGYGYTF.

The V and J genes are TRBV5-1 and TRBJ1-1; maybe TRBD1 (6 bases). The V end lost 3 bases, the J end lost 4 bases, and 19 bases lay between the germline ends. This CDR3 region has 16 residues. CDR1 SGHRS and CDR2 YFSETQ come from the germline V gene. CDR3 nucleotide sequence: TGCGCCAGCAGCTCCTCCCCCCAGGGGACCGCCACTGAAGCTTTCTTT. Translation gives CASSSSPQGTATEAFF.

The V and J genes are TRBV7-6 and TRBJ1-1; 9 nucleotides agree with TRBD1. This CDR3 region has 15 residues. In germline, CDR1 is SGHVS, CDR2 FNYEAQ. Trimming at V came to 4 bases and at J to 6 bases, leaving 9 bases not matched to a gene. For the CDR3, the DNA is TGTGCCAGCAGCTCGCGGACAGGGGAAGGCCCTGAAGCTTTCTTT. Translation gives CASSSRTGEGPEAFF.

The rearrangement joins TRBV30 to TRBJ2-7; D is ambiguous. Germline V gives CDR1 GTSNPN, CDR2 SVGIG (reference sequence). The germline V and J ends were trimmed by 4 bases and 3 bases, with 7 bases remaining between them. The CDR3 covers 11 residues. Here the CDR3 reads CAWNGGYEQYF. The CDR3, as DNA: TGTGCCTGGAACGGCGGCTACGAGCAGTACTTC.

The V and J genes are TRBV19 and TRBJ2-5; possible D gene TRBD1, 6 bases. The germline V and J ends were trimmed by 1 base and 1 base, with 7 bases remaining between them. CDR3 size: 14 residues. The V gene's germline CDR1 is LNHDA and CDR2 SQIVND (reference sequence). DNA of the CDR3: TGTGCCAGTAGTATAGGAGGGGGCCAAGAGACCCAGTACTTC. Amino acid sequence: CASSIGGGQETQYF.

J is TRBJ2-2 and V is TRBV6-5; TRBD1 matches 7 bases. Looked up from germline, CDR1 is MNHEY and CDR2 is SVGAGI. CDR3 length: 14 amino acids. Trimming removed 6 bases from V and 0 bases from J; junction bases left unmatched: 1. This CDR3 is CASRDRANTGELFF. The CDR3 DNA is TGTGCCAGCAGAGACAGGGCGAACACCGGGGAGCTGTTTTTT.